This T cell receptor (beta chain) was profiled in a study of shared clonotypes between healthy human individuals. Germline V lookup: CDR1 MNHNY, CDR2 SVGAGI (reference sequence). CDR3 size: 12 residues. V dropped 0 bases and J dropped 6 bases, with 3 bases sitting between them. The table came from immunoSEQ multiplex PCR; TCRdb's copy has only in-frame clones and leaves some out. The table has roughly 2 million clones, 95% seen once. Regarding this clone: What it binds is unknown. This specimen includes other DNA sequences encoding the same CDR3.

Study-wide points: Exclusively blood specimens were collected; tissue repertoires likely differ. Generation probability values for non-shared clonotypes were lower than those for clonotypes shared by all four donors.

The material sequenced was naive CD4+ T cells sorted from blood. Subset indicated: CD45RA+ positively selected. The receptor's source is a man between 18 and 29 years old in good health. The chain employs TRBV6-6 and TRBJ2-1; D uncertain. CDR3 amino acids: CASSYSGNEQFF. CDR3 nucleotides: TGTGCCAGCAGTTACTCCGGCAATGAGCAGTTCTTC.